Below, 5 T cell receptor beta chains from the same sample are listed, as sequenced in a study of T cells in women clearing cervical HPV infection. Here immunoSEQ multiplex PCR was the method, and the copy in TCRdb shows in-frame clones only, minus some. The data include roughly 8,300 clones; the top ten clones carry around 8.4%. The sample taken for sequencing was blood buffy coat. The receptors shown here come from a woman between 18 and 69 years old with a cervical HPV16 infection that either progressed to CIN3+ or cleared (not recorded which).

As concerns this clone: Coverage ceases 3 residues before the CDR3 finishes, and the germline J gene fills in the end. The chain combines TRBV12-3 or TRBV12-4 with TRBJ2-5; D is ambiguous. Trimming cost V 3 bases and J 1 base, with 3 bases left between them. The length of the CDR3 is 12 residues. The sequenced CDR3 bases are TGTGCCAGCAGTTTTCTCCAAGAGACC. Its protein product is CASSFLQET. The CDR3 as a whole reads CASSFLQETQYF.

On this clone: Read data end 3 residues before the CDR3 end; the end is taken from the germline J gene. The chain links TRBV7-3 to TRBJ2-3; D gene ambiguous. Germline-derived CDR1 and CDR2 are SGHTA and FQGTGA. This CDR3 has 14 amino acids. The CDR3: CASSLKQLQETQYF. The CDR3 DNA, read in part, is TGTGCCAGCAGCTTAAAACAGTTACAAGAGACG.

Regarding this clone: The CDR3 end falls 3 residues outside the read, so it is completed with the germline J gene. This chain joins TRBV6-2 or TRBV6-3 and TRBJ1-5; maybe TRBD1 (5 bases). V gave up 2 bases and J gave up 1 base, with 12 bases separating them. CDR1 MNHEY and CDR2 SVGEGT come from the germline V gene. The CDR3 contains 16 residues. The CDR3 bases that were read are TGTGCCAGCAGTTACCAGGGTGTGTGGAGCAATCAGCCC. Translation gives CASSYQGVWSNQP. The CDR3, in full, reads CASSYQGVWSNQPQHF.

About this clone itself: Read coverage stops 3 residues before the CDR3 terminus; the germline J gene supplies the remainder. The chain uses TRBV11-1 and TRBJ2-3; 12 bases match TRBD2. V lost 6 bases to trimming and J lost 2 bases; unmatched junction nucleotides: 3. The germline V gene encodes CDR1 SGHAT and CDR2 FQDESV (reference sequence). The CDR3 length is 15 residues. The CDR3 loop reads CASRRLAGVTDTQYF. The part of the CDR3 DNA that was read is TGTGCCAGCAGGAGACTAGCGGGGGTCACAGATACG.

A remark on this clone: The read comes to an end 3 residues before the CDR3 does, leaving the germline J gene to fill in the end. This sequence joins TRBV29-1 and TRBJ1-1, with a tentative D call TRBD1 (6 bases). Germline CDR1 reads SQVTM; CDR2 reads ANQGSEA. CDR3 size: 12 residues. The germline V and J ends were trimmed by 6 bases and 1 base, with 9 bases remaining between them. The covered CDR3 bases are TGCAGCGTCCTCAGGGGGAACACTGAA. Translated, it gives CSVLRGNTE. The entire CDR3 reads CSVLRGNTEAFF.